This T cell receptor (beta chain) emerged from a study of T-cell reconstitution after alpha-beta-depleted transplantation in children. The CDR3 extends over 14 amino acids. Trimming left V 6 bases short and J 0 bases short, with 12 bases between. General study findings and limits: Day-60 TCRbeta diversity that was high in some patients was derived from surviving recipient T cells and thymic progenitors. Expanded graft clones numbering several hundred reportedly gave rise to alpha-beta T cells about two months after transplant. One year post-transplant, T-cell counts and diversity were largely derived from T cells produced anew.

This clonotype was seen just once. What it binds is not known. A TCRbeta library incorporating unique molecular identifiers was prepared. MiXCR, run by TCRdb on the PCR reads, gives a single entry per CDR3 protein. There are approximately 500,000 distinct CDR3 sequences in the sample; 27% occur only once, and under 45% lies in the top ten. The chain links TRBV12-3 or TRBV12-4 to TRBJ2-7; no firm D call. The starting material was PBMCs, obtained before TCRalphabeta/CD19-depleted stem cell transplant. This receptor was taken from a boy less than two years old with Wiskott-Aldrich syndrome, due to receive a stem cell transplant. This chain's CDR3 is CASSLDSYSYEQYF. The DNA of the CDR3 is TGTGCCAGCAGCCTCGACTCATACTCCTACGAGCAGTACTTC.